The 24 T cell receptor beta chains in this list originate from one sample, sequenced in a study of cytomegalovirus exposure and HLA in healthy donors. The PCR ran on 60 Vbeta and 13 Jbeta primers. The repertoire was sequenced with immunoSEQ multiplex PCR; TCRdb's copy has only in-frame clones and lacks some. The sample holds roughly 100,000 clones, about 74% seen once. Sequencing used PBMCs. Receptors originate from a female donor in good health and CMV-seropositive.

This chain joins TRBV11-3 and TRBJ2-1, with D tentatively TRBD2 (7 bases). The CDR3 extends over 13 amino acids. Germline loops: CDR1 SGHNT, CDR2 YENEEA. The V and J ends lost 1 base and 9 bases respectively, with 10 bases between them. The CDR3 here is CASSLGGGAEQFF. The CDR3 DNA follows: TGTGCCAGCAGCTTAGGAGGGGGGGCTGAGCAGTTCTTC. Combining the CDR3 with reference TRBV11-3 and TRBJ2-1 gives the whole variable domain EAGVVQSPRYKIIEKKQPVAFWCNPISGHNTLYWYLQNLGQGPELLIRYENEEAVDDSQLPKDRFSAERLKGVDSTLKIQPAELGDSAVYLCASSLGGGAEQFFGPGTRLTVL.

The rearrangement uses TRBV6-5 and TRBJ2-4, with TRBD2 matching over 9 bases. J gave up 9 bases and V 5 bases, and 11 bases lay outside the gene matches. Germline values: CDR1 MNHEY, CDR2 SVGAGI. The CDR3 extends over 15 amino acids. The CDR3 DNA reads as TGTGCCAGCAGTCAGAGCGGGGGGATGGGGGGCATTCAGTACTTC. It encodes CASSQSGGMGGIQYF.

The V and J genes are TRBV7-8 and TRBJ1-2; 8 nucleotides agree with TRBD1. CDR3 length: 13 amino acids. Per the germline V gene, CDR1 is SGHVS and CDR2 is FQNEAQ. J was trimmed by 9 bases and V by 8 bases; bases with no gene match: 11. The CDR3 loop reads CASSFGQGLRYTF. For the CDR3, the DNA is TGTGCCAGCTCGTTCGGACAGGGCCTTCGCTACACCTTC.

This chain uses TRBV27 with TRBJ2-7; 9 positions match TRBD2. This CDR3 region has 15 residues. Per germline, CDR1 MNHEY and CDR2 SMNVEV (reference sequence). V trimming: 5 bases; J trimming: 0 bases; junction bases outside the gene matches: 5. The CDR3 loop is CASSRTSGYSYEQYF. The CDR3 nucleotides read TGTGCCAGCAGTAGAACTAGCGGGTACTCCTACGAGCAGTACTTC.

The chain uses TRBV28 and TRBJ1-5; TRBD1 might be the D (5 bases). The CDR3 contains 14 residues. CDR1 MDHEN and CDR2 SYDVKM come from the germline V gene. Between the trimmed V and J ends, which lost 6 bases and 0 bases, there was a span of 9 bases. The CDR3 loop is CASRTAYSNQPQHF. The DNA of the CDR3 is TGTGCCAGCAGGACAGCTTATAGCAATCAGCCCCAGCATTTT.

This chain uses TRBV6-6 with TRBJ1-1, with TRBD1 matching over 7 bases. CDR1 and CDR2 (germline): MNHNY, SVGAGI (reference sequence). V lost 6 bases to trimming and J lost 3 bases; unmatched junction nucleotides: 13. The CDR3 runs to 16 residues. Written as DNA, the CDR3 is TGTGCCAGCAGACATCACGGGCGACAGGGTCACACTGAAGCTTTCTTT. As protein: CASRHHGRQGHTEAFF.

The chain couples TRBV4-1 to TRBJ2-3, with a tentative D call TRBD2 (5 bases). This CDR3 is 15 amino acids long. Trimming cost V 0 bases and J 1 base, with 8 bases left between them. The germline gives CDR1 MGHRA, CDR2 YSYEKL. CDR3 bases: TGCGCCAGCAGCCAAGACGGGATTCGCACAGATACGCAGTATTTT. Protein: CASSQDGIRTDTQYF.

This clone was detected once. This chain connects TRBV29-1 to TRBJ2-1, with TRBD1 matching over 9 bases. Germline V gives CDR1 SQVTM, CDR2 ANQGSEA. This CDR3 contains 14 residues. Trimming removed 4 bases from V and 8 bases from J; junction bases left unmatched: 9. CDR3 in DNA: TGCAGCGTTGTGGACAGGGGAGCGCGCGATGAGCAGTTCTTC. Amino acids: CSVVDRGARDEQFF.

V is TRBV7-2 and J is TRBJ1-5; D is undetermined. The germline V and J ends were trimmed by 3 bases and 5 bases, with 8 bases remaining between them. Germline V gene lookup returns CDR1 SGHTA and CDR2 FQGNSA. The CDR3 spans 13 residues. The CDR3 region is CASSFADYQPQHF. CDR3 DNA: TGTGCCAGCAGCTTCGCAGACTATCAGCCCCAGCATTTT.

The V gene is TRBV9, the J gene TRBJ2-2; TRBD2 agrees at 10 bases. V lost 0 bases and J lost 7; bases outside the gene matches: 6. Germline V gene sequence: CDR1 SGDLS, CDR2 YYNGEE. The CDR3 is 16 residues long. CDR3 amino acids: CASSVEIAGGVGELFF. In DNA form, the CDR3 reads TGTGCCAGCAGCGTAGAAATAGCGGGGGGTGTCGGGGAGCTGTTTTTT.

The chain recombines TRBV5-1 with TRBJ2-2; 7 positions agree with TRBD2. Trimming took 4 bases from V and 5 from J; bases not matched to a gene: 8. The length of the CDR3 is 15 residues. CDR1 and CDR2 (germline): SGHRS, YFSETQ. The CDR3 loop reads CASSHSGGETGELFF. In DNA, the CDR3 is TGCGCCAGCAGCCACTCGGGGGGAGAAACCGGGGAGCTGTTTTTT.

V gene TRBV4-2 combines with J gene TRBJ2-1; 10 positions agree with TRBD1. Germline V gene data show CDR1 as LGHNA and CDR2 as YNFKEQ. J lost 6 bases, V lost 4 bases, and 6 bases had no gene match. The CDR3 has 15 amino acids. The CDR3 DNA is TGTGCCAGCAGCCCCCGGGACAGGGGTGTCAATGAGCAGTTCTTC. Protein sequence: CASSPRDRGVNEQFF.

The chain carries TRBV2 and TRBJ2-7; D remains ambiguous. The V and J ends lost 6 bases and 2 bases respectively, with 14 bases between them. Germline V gives CDR1 SNHLY, CDR2 FYNNEI. CDR3 length: 14 amino acids. In nucleotides, the CDR3 is TGTGCCAGCAGGGCCCTCGGGTCAACCTACGAGCAGTACTTC. Its protein product is CASRALGSTYEQYF.

V usage is TRBV2 and J usage is TRBJ1-3; no reliable D call. Trimming shortened V by 7 bases and J by 0 bases, and 10 bases separated the two germline ends. Germline CDR1 is SNHLY and CDR2 is FYNNEI. The CDR3 has 14 amino acids. CDR3 DNA: TGTGCCAGCAACGACAAATCCTCTGGAAACACCATATATTTT. Translated: CASNDKSSGNTIYF.

The chain is built from TRBV6-1 and TRBJ2-1; D ambiguous. The CDR3 contains 13 residues. The V end lost 1 base, the J end lost 5 bases, and 6 bases lay between the germline ends. The V gene's germline CDR1 is MNHNS and CDR2 SASEGT. The CDR3 spells CASSEGQNNEQFF. Here the CDR3 DNA reads TGTGCCAGCAGTGAAGGCCAGAACAATGAGCAGTTCTTC.

This clone was counted a few times. The V gene is TRBV5-1, the J gene TRBJ2-5; D possibly corresponds to TRBD1 (6 bases). The CDR3 has 14 amino acids. Per the germline V gene, CDR1 is SGHRS and CDR2 is YFSETQ. The V gene lost 0 bases and the J gene lost 4 bases, with 10 bases spanning the gap. CDR3 region: CASSLGGGTETQYF. CDR3 nucleotides: TGCGCCAGCAGCTTGGGTGGGGGCACAGAGACCCAGTACTTC. The full variable domain, rest sourced from reference TRBV5-1 and TRBJ2-5, is KAGVTQTPRYLIKTRGQQVTLSCSPISGHRSVSWYQQTPGQGLQFLFEYFSETQRNKGNFPGRFSGRQFSNSRSEMNVSTLELGDSALYLCASSLGGGTETQYFGPGTRLLVL.

This clone was counted a few times. The chain joins TRBV9 to TRBJ1-2; tentatively, D is TRBD1 (5 bases). The CDR3 extends over 13 amino acids. Germline V gene data show CDR1 as SGDLS and CDR2 as YYNGEE. The V and J ends lost 3 bases and 9 bases respectively, with 15 bases between them. CDR3 residues: CASSEDSQGSYTF. DNA of the CDR3: TGTGCCAGCAGCGAAGACTCCCAGGGCAGCTACACCTTC.

The chain recombines TRBV2 with TRBJ2-5; 14 nucleotides agree with TRBD2. V dropped 6 bases and J dropped 7; count of bases not matched to a gene: 4. CDR1 is SNHLY, CDR2 FYNNEI, per germline. The CDR3 is 14 amino acids. CDR3 residues: CASRTSGRAGTQYF. CDR3 sequence (DNA): TGTGCCAGCAGGACTAGCGGGAGGGCCGGGACCCAGTACTTC.

The chain links TRBV7-8 to TRBJ2-7, with D tentatively TRBD2 (5 bases). From germline, CDR1 is SGHVS and CDR2 FQNEAQ. The CDR3 has 15 amino acids. V lost 1 base and J lost 3, with 13 bases in between. The CDR3 bases are TGTGCCAGCAGCTTAGGGGGAGCGGAGAGCTACGAGCAGTACTTC. This translates into CASSLGGAESYEQYF.

The V call is TRBV6-1, the J call TRBJ2-1; 9 nucleotides match TRBD2. J was trimmed by 8 bases and V by 5 bases; bases with no gene match: 10. The CDR3 is 15 amino acids. Germline loops: CDR1 MNHNS, CDR2 SASEGT. Here the CDR3 DNA reads TGTGCCAGCAGTCACGCGGCGGGGGGGCGGGATGAGCAGTTCTTC. It translates to CASSHAAGGRDEQFF.

This clone was counted a few times. This CDR3 is CASSGTGGPYNEQFF. As DNA, the CDR3 is TGTGCCAGCAGTGGGACAGGGGGACCCTACAATGAGCAGTTCTTC. The J gene is TRBJ2-1, the V gene TRBV2; 10 bases align to TRBD1. From germline, CDR1 is SNHLY and CDR2 FYNNEI. The CDR3 runs to 15 residues. The ends lost 4 bases at V and 2 bases at J; junction bases unmatched: 2.

The chain links TRBV6-6 to TRBJ1-3, with 7 bases that match TRBD1. The CDR3 length is 15 residues. Trimming removed 5 bases from V and 4 bases from J; junction bases left unmatched: 8. The germline CDR1 and CDR2 sequences are MNHNY and SVGAGI (reference sequence). CDR3 sequence (DNA): TGTGCCAGCAGTAAGTGGACAGGAACGGGAAACACCATATATTTT. Encoded protein: CASSKWTGTGNTIYF.

The chain uses TRBV29-1 and TRBJ1-1, with 9 bases identical to TRBD1. The CDR3 is 14 amino acids. The J segment lost 5 bases and the V segment lost 5 bases, leaving 9 bases of the junction unmatched. Germline V CDR1 and CDR2: SQVTM, ANQGSEA. In DNA, the CDR3 is TGCAGCGTTAGTCTACAGGGGGCAGGGACTGAAGCTTTCTTT. Its protein product is CSVSLQGAGTEAFF.

The rearrangement links TRBV5-8 to TRBJ1-5; D not resolved. CDR1 and CDR2 from the germline V gene are SGHTS and YDEGEE. The germline V and J ends were trimmed by 3 bases and 4 bases, with 8 bases remaining between them. This CDR3 is built from 13 residues. The CDR3 sequence: CASSYRENQPQHF. In nucleotides, the CDR3 is TGTGCCAGCAGCTACAGAGAAAATCAGCCCCAGCATTTT. The variable domain in full, completed from reference TRBV5-8 and TRBJ1-5, reads EAGVTQSPTHLIKTRGQQATLRCSPISGHTSVYWYQQALGLGLQFLLWYDEGEERNRGNFPPRFSGRQFPNYSSELNVNALELEDSALYLCASSYRENQPQHFGDGTRLSIL.